Sequencing of this T cell receptor beta chain was carried out in a study of T cell responses to AZD1222 COVID-19 vaccine. Study background: Second doses at about 4 or about 12 weeks were pooled. Study-wide findings and caveats: Unmutated variant regions reportedly attract nearly half of all spike-specific TCRs.

The protocol was immunoSEQ multiplex PCR, while the TCRdb copy is restricted to in-frame clones and leaves out a portion. The table lists approximately 140,000 clones, more than 90% of them singletons. This CDR3 is built from 14 residues. Germline assignment: CDR1 DFQATT and CDR2 SNEGSKA (reference sequence). V lost 3 bases, J lost 2 bases, and 11 bases lay in between. This clone was counted a single time. Its antigen is as yet unknown. The TCR comes from an adult in good health. Sequencing was performed on peripheral blood, taken on day 0 of AZD1222 vaccination. The rearrangement links TRBV20-1 to TRBJ1-3; no clear D gene. CDR3 in amino acids: CSASSDSAGNTIYF. CDR3 DNA sequence: TGCAGTGCTAGTTCCGATAGTGCTGGAAACACCATATATTTT.